These 18 T cell receptor beta chains came from one sample sequenced in a study of Ad26.COV2.S vaccination and SARS-CoV-2 variants. The table came from immunoSEQ multiplex PCR; TCRdb's copy has only in-frame clones and leaves some out. Of around 250,000 clones listed, around 90% are singletons. Treatment of the sample: roughly 18 received Ad26.COV2.S at low or high dose, single or two shots; 5 received placebo; per-sample allocation not given. The samples date from day 63 after the first vaccine or placebo injection. The sequenced sample was peripheral blood, obtained in a trial of Ad26.COV2.S vaccine versus placebo. Every receptor here comes from a person aged 18-60 years who received the Ad26.COV2.S COVID-19 vaccine or a placebo.

This clone has only a few counts. The rearrangement uses TRBV7-8 and TRBJ1-2, with 12 bases lining up with TRBD1. Germline lookup yields CDR1 SGHVS and CDR2 FQNEAQ. CDR3 length equals 17 residues. The ends lost 5 bases at V and 2 bases at J; junction bases unmatched: 9. CDR3 residues: CASSRGTGGAMNYGYTF. In nucleotides, the CDR3 is TGTGCCAGCAGCCGAGGGACAGGGGGCGCGATGAACTATGGCTACACCTTC.

This clone showed up just a few times. This chain links TRBV7-8 with TRBJ2-4; 11 bases are a match to TRBD2. The V gene's germline CDR1 is SGHVS and CDR2 FQNEAQ. The CDR3 has 18 amino acids. V dropped 2 bases and J dropped 3; count of bases not matched to a gene: 9. The CDR3: CASSLPLRLAGFKNIQYF. The CDR3 coding sequence is TGTGCCAGCAGCTTACCCCTCCGACTAGCGGGGTTCAAAAACATTCAGTACTTC.

CDR3 residues: CAISDPGLGSYEQYV. The CDR3 DNA reads TGTGCCATCAGTGACCCCGGGTTAGGCTCCTACGAGCAGTACGTC. This chain uses TRBV10-3 with TRBJ2-7; D ambiguous. Per the germline V gene, CDR1 is ENHRY and CDR2 is SYGVKD. V lost 3 bases, J lost 0 bases, and 12 bases lay in between. CDR3 size: 15 residues.

The V gene is TRBV7-9, the J gene TRBJ2-3, with 7 bases matching TRBD2. The ends lost 1 base at V and 4 bases at J; junction bases unmatched: 8. CDR1 and CDR2 (germline): SEHNR, FQNEAQ (reference sequence). The CDR3 sequence is 16 residues long. CDR3 region: CASSLGASGISDTQYF. In nucleotides, the CDR3 is TGTGCCAGCAGCTTAGGGGCTAGCGGAATATCAGATACGCAGTATTTT.

This chain uses TRBV2 with TRBJ2-2, with 9 nucleotides matching TRBD1. J gave up 4 bases and V 6 bases, and 3 bases lay outside the gene matches. The V gene's germline CDR1 is SNHLY and CDR2 FYNNEI. This CDR3 has 14 residues. The CDR3 sequence is CASRQGASTGELFF. The CDR3 coding sequence is TGTGCCAGCAGACAGGGGGCATCCACCGGGGAGCTGTTTTTT.

The J gene is TRBJ1-5, the V gene TRBV12-3 or TRBV12-4, with unresolved D. The CDR3 consists of 13 residues. The V end was cut by 7 bases, the J end by 4 bases, with 11 bases between. The CDR3 DNA sequence: TGTGCCAGCACCACCCAATTAAATCAGCCCCAGCATTTT. Translating gives CASTTQLNQPQHF.

This sequence joins TRBV6-4 and TRBJ2-1; maybe TRBD2 (6 bases). The V gene's germline CDR1 is MRHNA and CDR2 SNTAGT. This CDR3 has 15 amino acids. The V gene lost 5 bases and the J gene lost 0 bases, with 11 bases spanning the gap. The CDR3 sequence: CASSTGVGSYNEQFF. Written as DNA, the CDR3 is TGTGCCAGCAGTACGGGGGTCGGCTCCTACAATGAGCAGTTCTTC.

The V gene is TRBV7-2, the J gene TRBJ2-3; D perhaps matches TRBD1 (7 bases). V lost 5 bases to trimming and J lost 2 bases, with 17 bases between them. The CDR3 sequence is 16 residues long. Germline CDR1 SGHTA, CDR2 FQGNSA. This chain's CDR3 is CASSQIGGQITDTQYF. DNA of the CDR3: TGTGCCAGCAGCCAGATCGGGGGACAGATCACAGATACGCAGTATTTT.

This clone was picked up one time. The chain is built from TRBV7-3 and TRBJ2-4; D remains ambiguous. The CDR3 has 15 amino acids. CDR1 SGHTA and CDR2 FQGTGA come from the germline V gene. V shed 1 base and J shed 0 bases, with 7 bases lying between them. CDR3 in DNA: TGTGCCAGCAGCTTAAACGGAATAGCCAAAAACATTCAGTACTTC. Its protein is CASSLNGIAKNIQYF.

The V gene is TRBV4-3, the J gene TRBJ1-1; D unclear. The CDR3 covers 14 residues. Trimming cost V 0 bases and J 3 bases, with 8 bases left between them. CDR1 and CDR2 (germline): LGHNA, YSLEER. CDR3 in amino acids: CASSQDGRDTEAFF. The CDR3 DNA sequence: TGCGCCAGCAGCCAAGATGGGAGGGACACTGAAGCTTTCTTT.

The chain recombines TRBV5-1 with TRBJ1-3; D remains unclear. The ends were cut back, 0 bases at V and 0 bases at J, with 13 bases in the middle. The CDR3 length is 17 residues. Germline CDR1 reads SGHRS; CDR2 reads YFSETQ. CDR3 bases: TGCGCCAGCAGCTTGGTGGCAGGACTGGTCTCTGGAAACACCATATATTTT. It translates to CASSLVAGLVSGNTIYF.

The chain employs TRBV7-3 and TRBJ1-1; D ambiguous. The CDR3 covers 13 residues. Trimming pared 5 bases from V and 1 base from J, leaving 8 bases between. Germline V lookup: CDR1 SGHTA, CDR2 FQGTGA. In DNA form, the CDR3 reads TGTGCCAGCAGCGCCGGTAAGAACACTGAAGCTTTCTTT. This gives the protein CASSAGKNTEAFF. Variable domain in full (rest from reference TRBV7-3 and TRBJ1-1): GAGVSQTPSNKVTEKGKYVELRCDPISGHTALYWYRQSLGQGPEFLIYFQGTGAADDSGLPNDRFFAVRPEGSVSTLKIQRTERGDSAVYLCASSAGKNTEAFFGQGTRLTVV.

The chain couples TRBV20-1 to TRBJ2-7; a possible D gene is TRBD1 (7 bases). The CDR3 totals 14 residues. Trimming took off 3 bases at V and 2 bases at J, with 14 bases between the two ends. Germline V lookup: CDR1 DFQATT, CDR2 SNEGSKA (reference sequence). The CDR3 region is CSASLAGGTYEQYV. In DNA form, the CDR3 reads TGCAGTGCTAGTCTGGCAGGGGGGACCTACGAGCAGTACGTC.

This clone came up a few times. The chain couples TRBV4-3 to TRBJ2-2; D is undetermined. V lost 0 bases to trimming and J lost 3 bases, with 5 bases between them. The CDR3 covers 14 residues. Germline V gene data show CDR1 as LGHNA and CDR2 as YSLEER. Here the CDR3 reads CASSQERDTGELFF. Written as DNA, the CDR3 is TGCGCCAGCAGCCAAGAGAGAGACACCGGGGAGCTGTTTTTT.

This clone was counted once. This chain uses TRBV18 with TRBJ1-4; D is unclear. CDR3 length: 15 residues. V shed 2 bases and J shed 0 bases, with 7 bases lying between them. CDR1 is KGHSH, CDR2 LQKENI, per germline. This CDR3 is CASSPEAPTNEKLFF. For the CDR3, the DNA is TGTGCCAGCTCACCAGAGGCCCCAACTAATGAAAAACTGTTTTTT. The entire variable domain, with the rest obtained from reference TRBV18 and TRBJ1-4, is as follows: NAGVMQNPRHLVRRRGQEARLRCSPMKGHSHVYWYRQLPEEGLKFMVYLQKENIIDESGMPKERFSAEFPKEGPSILRIQQVVRGDSAAYFCASSPEAPTNEKLFFGSGTQLSVL.

The chain employs TRBV6-5 and TRBJ2-3; D remains ambiguous. The germline V and J ends were trimmed by 6 bases and 3 bases, with 10 bases remaining between them. From germline, CDR1 is MNHEY and CDR2 SVGAGI. The CDR3 covers 13 residues. The CDR3 DNA reads as TGTGCCAGCAGAAAGCCAGGAACAGATACGCAGTATTTT. This encodes CASRKPGTDTQYF.

The CDR3 region is CASSLNRQGLGNQPQHF. The DNA of the CDR3 is TGTGCCAGCAGCTTAAATCGACAGGGGTTGGGCAATCAGCCCCAGCATTTT. The rearrangement uses TRBV7-8 and TRBJ1-5, with 8 bases that match TRBD1. This CDR3 region has 17 residues. Per the germline V gene, CDR1 is SGHVS and CDR2 is FQNEAQ. Trimming at V came to 2 bases and at J to 2 bases, leaving 8 bases not matched to a gene.

The CDR3 reads CAWSVSDTIYF. Here the CDR3 DNA reads TGTGCCTGGAGTGTTTCAGACACCATATATTTT. This sequence joins TRBV30 and TRBJ1-3; D is undetermined. This CDR3 has 11 residues. In germline, CDR1 is GTSNPN, CDR2 SVGIG (reference sequence). V was clipped by 0 bases and J by 8 bases, with 5 bases between them.